The present entry profiles one T cell receptor beta chain with its context. Its antigen is still unknown. The data originate from a study of tumor and adjacent non-tumor tissue in lung cancer. General study findings and limits: In normal lung, the top 100 clones were significantly more dominant than in tumor.

TCRbeta libraries were built with three rounds of nested PCR, modified from ARM-PCR. TCRdb re-called the multiplex PCR reads with MiXCR, one entry per CDR3 protein. The table lists roughly 220,000 distinct CDR3 sequences, about 76% of them singletons. No cell sorting was done before RNA was extracted from the tissue. Germline V gene data show CDR1 as MNHEY and CDR2 as SVGAGI. The CDR3 consists of 15 residues. The sequenced sample was lung tumor tissue. The rearrangement joins TRBV6-5 to TRBJ2-7; 7 bases align to TRBD1. This TCR was recovered from a man aged 55 to 70 with non-small cell lung cancer. DNA of the CDR3: TGTGTCAGTAAACCGCGACAGGGTGGGGCCCACGAGCAGTACTTC. Its protein is CVSKPRQGGAHEQYF.